This TCR beta chain was found in a study of shared clonotypes between healthy human individuals. On the study more broadly: A donor's plate count was three for CD4 naive and three for CD4 memory; CD8 naive had two and CD8 memory one.

This clone occurred once. Its antigen is not known. Notes on the study in general: Owing to a small donor count, the genetic and exposure-history diversity represented was limited.

Germline CDR1 reads SGHTA; CDR2 reads FQGNSA. The length of the CDR3 is 14 residues. V was cut by 7 bases and J by 2 bases, with 14 bases left in between. The table came from immunoSEQ multiplex PCR; TCRdb's copy has only in-frame clones and leaves some out. This repertoire shows fewer than 3 million clones, just under 95% found once; its top ten account for 0.3% to 0.4%. The receptor comes from a young man in good health. Some clones in this sample may be carry-over from other donors' samples. The genes are TRBV7-2 and TRBJ2-5; D is uncertain. The sample comprised naive CD4+ T cells from PBMCs. Stated subset: CD45RA+ positively selected. The CDR3 sequence is CASTRVPQQETQYF. The DNA for the CDR3 is TGTGCCAGCACCCGAGTCCCACAGCAAGAGACCCAGTACTTC.